These T cell receptor beta chains were read from a single sample in a study of regulatory T cells in long-lasting Graves disease. From the multiplex PCR reads, TCRdb called clonotypes with MiXCR, one entry per CDR3 protein. Of around 250,000 distinct CDR3 sequences in the sample, around 18% were seen once. Material: peripheral blood mononuclear cells (PBMCs), obtained at new diagnosis, from a patient treated with antithyroid drugs. Receptors originate from a female donor with Graves disease. Both conserved end residues are part of each CDR3. The order of the fields is D gene, J gene, V gene, clone size, CDR3 DNA, CDR3 protein. D genes are given only for firm matches. Rows may omit the clone size; those that give it use once, few, many or a size class.

>TRBD1|TRBJ2-5|TRBV12-3/TRBV12-4|many
TGTGCCAGCACCCTAAGACAGGGAATCGAGACCCAGTACTTC
CASTLRQGIETQYF
>.|TRBJ1-1|TRBV28|once
TGTGCCAGCATGAGGGTCACTGAAGCTTTCTTT
CASMRVTEAFF
>.|TRBJ2-5|TRBV20-1|many
TGCAGTGGCCTGGGAGACCTGAGGGAGACCCAGTACTTC
CSGLGDLRETQYF
>.|TRBJ1-1|TRBV2|many
TGTGCCAGCAGGGCAATGTCTGAAGCTTTCTTT
CASRAMSEAFF
>.|TRBJ2-5|TRBV3-1|many
TGTGCCAGCAAACCAAGGGCTGTACAAGAGACCCAGTACTTC
CASKPRAVQETQYF
>TRBD1|TRBJ2-7|TRBV6-1|many
TGTGCCAGCAGTGAAGCCTCGGGACAGGGGTCTAGCGAGCAGTACTTC
CASSEASGQGSSEQYF
>.|TRBJ1-1|TRBV2|.
TGTGCCAGCCTCCCAGGACGGTTGAACACTGAAGCTTTCTTT
CASLPGRLNTEAFF
>.|TRBJ1-5|TRBV9|many
TGTGCCAGCAGCGTGGGACCGTCCCAGTCGGCCCAGCATTTT
CASSVGPSQSAQHF
>.|TRBJ2-7|TRBV25-1|few
TGTGCCAGCAGTCGATCGGTCGGATTCGAGCAGTACTTC
CASSRSVGFEQYF
>.|TRBJ2-7|TRBV5-6|many
TGTGCCAGCCAGGCAGCTCCCCAGAGCTACGAGCAGTACTTC
CASQAAPQSYEQYF
>.|TRBJ2-2|TRBV11-2|many
TGTGCCAGCAGCTTAATACAGATGAACACCGGGGAGCTGTTTTTT
CASSLIQMNTGELFF
>.|TRBJ1-1|TRBV19|few
TGTGCCAGTGAACAGGGACGAACCGGGACTGAAGCTTTCTTT
CASEQGRTGTEAFF
>TRBD1|TRBJ1-2|TRBV5-4|.
TGTGCCAGCAGCCCACAGGGGACAGGGGGCTACACCTTC
CASSPQGTGGYTF
>TRBD2|TRBJ2-1|TRBV7-2|few
TGTGCCAGCAGCCTAGAAGCGGGATATTCCTACAATGAGCAGTTCTTC
CASSLEAGYSYNEQFF
>TRBD1|TRBJ1-1|TRBV18|.
TGTGCCAGCTCTCCAGGACAGGGTTATGGGGACACTGAAGCTTTCTTT
CASSPGQGYGDTEAFF
>TRBD1|TRBJ2-3|TRBV20-1|.
TGCAGTGCAACCGGGACAGGGGGCACAGATACGCAGTATTTT
CSATGTGGTDTQYF
>TRBD2|TRBJ2-1|TRBV19|.
TGTGCCAGTAGTAAATTAGCGGGAGGTAGGGATGAGCAGTTCTTC
CASSKLAGGRDEQFF
>TRBD1|TRBJ1-1|TRBV7-8|many
TGTGCCAGCAGCCGACGAGGGACAGTGAACACTGAAGCTTTCTTT
CASSRRGTVNTEAFF
>.|TRBJ1-1|TRBV28|many
TGTGCCAGCAGTCCCCCGGGGATAAAAGCTTTCTTT
CASSPPGIKAFF
>TRBD2|TRBJ2-3|TRBV29-1|many
TGCAGCGTAAATGTGTTAGCGGGAAACGCACTCGGAGATACGCAGTATTTT
CSVNVLAGNALGDTQYF
>.|TRBJ1-4|TRBV27|many
TGTGCCAGCAGCCTCCCCTTTGGTGAAAAACTGTTTTTT
CASSLPFGEKLFF
>.|TRBJ2-3|TRBV20-1|many
TGCAGTGCTAGAACGTCAACAAACACAGATACGCAGTATTTT
CSARTSTNTDTQYF
>.|TRBJ2-5|TRBV20-1|many
TGCAGTGCTAGAAGGTCTACAGGGCTGCAAGAGACCCAGTACTTC
CSARRSTGLQETQYF
>TRBD1|TRBJ1-5|TRBV25-1|few
TGTGCCAGCAGAGGACAGGGCCCTCAGCCCCAGCATTTT
CASRGQGPQPQHF
>TRBD2|TRBJ2-7|TRBV7-2|.
TGTGCCAGCAGCTCCTTAGCGGGAGAGAACGAGCAGTACTTC
CASSSLAGENEQYF
>.|TRBJ2-6|TRBV28|.
TGTGCCAGCTTACGAGCCGTTGGGGTCTCTGGGGCCAACGTCCTGACTTTC
CASLRAVGVSGANVLTF
>TRBD2|TRBJ2-1|TRBV4-3|many
TGCGCCAGCAGCCAAACCCTAGCGGGAGGGAGGGACAATGAGCAGTTCTTC
CASSQTLAGGRDNEQFF
>.|TRBJ1-2|TRBV7-2|many
TGTGCCAGCAGCTTACGCACAGAGAACTATGGCTACACCTTC
CASSLRTENYGYTF
>.|TRBJ2-7|TRBV2|.
TGTGCCAGCAGTTGGGTCCACGAGCAGTACTTC
CASSWVHEQYF
>TRBD1|TRBJ2-3|TRBV11-2|many
TGTGCCAGCAGGTCGACAGGGTCGAGCACAGATACGCAGTATTTT
CASRSTGSSTDTQYF
>.|TRBJ2-5|TRBV4-3|many
TGCGCCAGCAGCCGAACCCTAGGGGAGACCCAGTACTTC
CASSRTLGETQYF
>TRBD1|TRBJ2-1|TRBV7-2|many
TGTGCCAGCAGGCAGGACAGGGTAGCGGCTGAGCAGTTCTTC
CASRQDRVAAEQFF
>TRBD2|TRBJ2-1|TRBV7-7|once
TGTGCTAGCAGCCCAGCCCCGACCCAGCGGGAGTTCTCCTACAATGAGCAGTTCTTC
CASSPAPTQREFSYNEQFF
>.|TRBJ2-2|TRBV7-9|many
TGTGCCAGCAGCCCGGGACTCTCCACCGGGGAGCTGTTTTTT
CASSPGLSTGELFF
>TRBD1|TRBJ2-7|TRBV6-2/TRBV6-3|many
TGTGCCAGCAGCTTGGATCCGACAGGGGGATACGAGCAGTACTTC
CASSLDPTGGYEQYF